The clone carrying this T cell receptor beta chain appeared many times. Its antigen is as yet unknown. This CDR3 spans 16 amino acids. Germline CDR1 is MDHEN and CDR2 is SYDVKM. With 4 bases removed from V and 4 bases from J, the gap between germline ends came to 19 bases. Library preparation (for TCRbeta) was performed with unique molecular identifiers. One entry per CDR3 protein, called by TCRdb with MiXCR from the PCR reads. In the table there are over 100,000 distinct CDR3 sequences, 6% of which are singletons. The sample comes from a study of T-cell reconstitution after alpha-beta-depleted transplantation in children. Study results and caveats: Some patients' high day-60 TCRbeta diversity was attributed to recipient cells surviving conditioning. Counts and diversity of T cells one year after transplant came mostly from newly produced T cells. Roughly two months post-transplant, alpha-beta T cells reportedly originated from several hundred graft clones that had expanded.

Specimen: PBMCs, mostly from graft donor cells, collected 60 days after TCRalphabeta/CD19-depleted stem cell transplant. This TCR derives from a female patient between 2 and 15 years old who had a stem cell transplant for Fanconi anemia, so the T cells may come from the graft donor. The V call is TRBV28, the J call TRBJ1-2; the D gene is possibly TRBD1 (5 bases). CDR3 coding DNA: TGTGCCAGCAGTTCCCCGGGGGAGGTGGGGTCCTATGGCTACACCTTC. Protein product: CASSSPGEVGSYGYTF.